The 15 T cell receptor beta chains reported below all come from one sample, sequenced in a study of Graves' ophthalmopathy and Graves' hyperthyroidism. Scientists amplified the TCR beta CDR3 regions from RNA transcripts. First-round RT-PCR relied on HTBI primers, and a second-round multiplex PCR came next. TCRdb recomputed calls from the multiplex PCR reads with MiXCR, one row per CDR3 protein. The sample includes approximately 210,000 distinct CDR3 sequences, roughly 21% of them seen just once. The material sequenced was peripheral blood. These receptors came from a woman between 50 and 59 years old with Graves' ophthalmopathy.

This clonotype was counted at least ten times. The CDR3 region is CASSEWGVGNEQYF. CDR3 bases: TGTGCCAGCAGTGAATGGGGGGTGGGGAACGAGCAGTACTTC. The rearrangement joins TRBV25-1 to TRBJ2-7; tentatively, D is TRBD2 (6 bases). This CDR3 comprises 14 residues. Trimming removed 1 base from V and 5 bases from J, with 12 bases in between. Germline values: CDR1 MGHDK, CDR2 SYGVNS.

Many counts were recorded for this clonotype. V and J are TRBV7-6 and TRBJ2-7; D perhaps matches TRBD2 (5 bases). V gave up 8 bases and J gave up 4 bases, with 15 bases separating them. Germline V gives CDR1 SGHVS, CDR2 FNYEAQ. CDR3 size: 13 residues. CDR3 in DNA: TGTGCCAGCTGTAAAAATGAGGGATACGAGCAGTACTTC. Translation: CASCKNEGYEQYF.

This clonotype was detected ten times or more. The rearrangement joins TRBV6-1 to TRBJ1-6; D not resolved. The V end was cut by 7 bases, the J end by 5 bases, with 15 bases between. The CDR3 contains 15 residues. Germline CDR1 reads MNHNS; CDR2 reads SASEGT. CDR3 loop: CASKSGPTHNSPLHF. In DNA form, the CDR3 reads TGTGCCAGCAAATCCGGGCCTACACATAATTCACCCCTCCACTTT.

This clonotype was found once. V usage is TRBV28 and J usage is TRBJ2-2; D uncertain. The length of the CDR3 is 15 residues. The germline CDR1 and CDR2 sequences are MDHEN and SYDVKM. Trimming cost V 5 bases and J 4 bases, with 14 bases left between them. The CDR3 sequence: CASSAQPGPTGELFF. The CDR3 DNA sequence: TGTGCCAGCAGTGCACAACCGGGCCCCACCGGGGAGCTGTTTTTT.

The rearrangement links TRBV6-2 or TRBV6-3 to TRBJ2-7; D tentatively fits TRBD1 or TRBD2 (5 bases each). Germline loops: CDR1 MNHEY, CDR2 SVGEGT. This CDR3 spans 13 amino acids. V gave up 7 bases and J gave up 3 bases, with 13 bases separating them. CDR3 in DNA: TGTGCCAGCATGACCAGGGAGCACTACGAGCAGTACTTC. Residues: CASMTREHYEQYF.

The CDR3 nucleotides are TGTGCCAGCAGAAGGACCTTTGGGTACGAGCAGTACTTC. Translating it yields CASRRTFGYEQYF. The chain joins TRBV6-1 to TRBJ2-7, with no clear D. Germline CDR1 MNHNS, CDR2 SASEGT. There are 13 residues in the CDR3. V was trimmed by 6 bases and J by 4 bases, leaving 13 bases between them.

This clonotype was detected a few times. Here the CDR3 omits its conserved ending phenylalanine or tryptophan, so a read error is the likely source. The chain is built from TRBV5-1 and TRBJ2-2, with D possibly being TRBD1 (5 bases). CDR1 is SGHRS, CDR2 YFSETQ, per germline. This CDR3 region has 17 residues. Trimming removed 6 bases at V and 0 bases at J, with 18 bases between. CDR3 region: CASKLGPGFTNTGELFL. In DNA, the CDR3 is TGCGCCAGCAAGCTTGGGCCAGGGTTCACGAACACCGGGGAGCTGTTTTTG.

This clonotype was seen ten or more times. V gene TRBV10-3 combines with J gene TRBJ1-1; D may be TRBD1 (5 bases). The CDR3 loop spans 14 amino acids. Between the trimmed V and J ends, which lost 3 bases and 1 base, there was a span of 9 bases. Germline V gives CDR1 ENHRY, CDR2 SYGVKD. The CDR3 reads CAISEWGANTEAFF. In DNA, the CDR3 is TGTGCCATCAGTGAATGGGGCGCGAACACTGAAGCTTTCTTT.

The sample holds many counts of this clonotype. This chain connects TRBV5-1 to TRBJ2-3; 8 nucleotides line up with TRBD2. The CDR3 covers 15 residues. Germline lookup yields CDR1 SGHRS and CDR2 YFSETQ. The junction had 6 bases not matched to a gene; V was cut back by 4 bases and J by 2 bases. The CDR3 region is CASSLVAGPTDTQYF. In DNA form, the CDR3 reads TGCGCCAGCAGCCTAGTAGCGGGACCCACAGATACGCAGTATTTT.

This clonotype was seen ten or more times. The genes are TRBV12-5 and TRBJ1-3; D is uncertain. Trimming cost V 7 bases and J 4 bases, with 8 bases left between them. The germline gives CDR1 LGHNT, CDR2 FRNRAP. The CDR3 is 12 residues long. The CDR3: CASATEGNTIYF. The CDR3 DNA sequence: TGTGCTAGTGCTACGGAAGGAAACACCATATATTTT.

This clonotype showed up many times. The chain recombines TRBV12-3 or TRBV12-4 with TRBJ2-7; D gene uncertain. V was pared by 7 bases and J by 7 bases, with 11 bases between. CDR3 length: 11 amino acids. In nucleotides, the CDR3 is TGTGCCAGCACCCACCACGGTGAGCAGTACTTC. This encodes CASTHHGEQYF.

This clonotype was recorded at least ten times. The chain employs TRBV5-1 and TRBJ2-5; possible D gene TRBD1, 5 bases. The length of the CDR3 is 16 residues. Germline V lookup: CDR1 SGHRS, CDR2 YFSETQ. V was shortened by 1 base and J by 0 bases, with 13 bases between the two germline ends. The CDR3 reads CASSLLDTLYQETQYF. For the CDR3, the DNA is TGCGCCAGCAGCTTGTTGGACACCTTGTACCAAGAGACCCAGTACTTC.

This chain uses TRBV27 with TRBJ2-5; no reliable D call. The CDR3 loop spans 13 amino acids. Per germline, CDR1 MNHEY and CDR2 SMNVEV (reference sequence). Trimming shortened V by 2 bases and J by 5 bases, and 9 bases separated the two germline ends. The chain's CDR3 is CASSLNAVETQYF. In nucleotides, the CDR3 is TGTGCCAGCAGTTTAAATGCGGTGGAGACCCAGTACTTC.

This clonotype was picked up many times. J is TRBJ1-2 and V is TRBV6-1; a possible D gene is TRBD1 (5 bases). The CDR3 runs to 14 residues. Trimming stripped 5 bases from V and 8 bases from J, with 18 bases between. The germline gives CDR1 MNHNS, CDR2 SASEGT. CDR3 DNA sequence: TGTGCCAGCAGTCTCCGGGGAGGGGCGGAGGGCTACACCTTC. Its translation: CASSLRGGAEGYTF.

The chain carries TRBV12-3 or TRBV12-4 and TRBJ2-2; 9 positions match TRBD2. CDR3 length equals 14 residues. V shed 9 bases, J shed 6 bases, and the junction held 8 bases outside the gene matches. CDR3 DNA: TGTGCCAGTACGGCGGGAGGGTGGCCCGGGGAGCTGTTTTTT. This sequence encodes CASTAGGWPGELFF.